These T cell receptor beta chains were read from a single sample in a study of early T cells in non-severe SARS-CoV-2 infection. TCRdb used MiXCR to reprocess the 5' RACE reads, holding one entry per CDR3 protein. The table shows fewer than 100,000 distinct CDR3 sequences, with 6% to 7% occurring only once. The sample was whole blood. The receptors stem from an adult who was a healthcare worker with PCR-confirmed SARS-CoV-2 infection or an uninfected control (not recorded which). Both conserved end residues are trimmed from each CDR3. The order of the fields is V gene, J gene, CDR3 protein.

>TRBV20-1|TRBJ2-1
SATSSAYNEQF
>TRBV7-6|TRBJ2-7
ASSFTSEAGEQY
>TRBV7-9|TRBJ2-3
ASSPRGPDTQY
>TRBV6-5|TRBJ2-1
ASRPARQGVNEQF
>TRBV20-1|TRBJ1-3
SAGGGNTIY
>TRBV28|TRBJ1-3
ASSSQGLSGNTIY
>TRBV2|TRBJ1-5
ASSGDSQPQH
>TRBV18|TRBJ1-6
ASSRDSGAEARSPLH
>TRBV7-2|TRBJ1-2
ASSLGGASYGYT
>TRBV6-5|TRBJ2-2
ASSNRDRGYGGELF
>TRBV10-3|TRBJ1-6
AISGNEGVNSPLH
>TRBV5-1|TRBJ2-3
ASSLGTSHFNTDTQY
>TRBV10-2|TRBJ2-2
ASSYSGRAAGELF
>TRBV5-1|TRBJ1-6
ASSALENSPLH
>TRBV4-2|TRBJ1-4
ASSQQPGQAEKLF
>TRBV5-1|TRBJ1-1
ASSVTINTEAF
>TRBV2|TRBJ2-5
ASSEARTQTQY
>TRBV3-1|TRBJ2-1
ASSQERSSYNEQF
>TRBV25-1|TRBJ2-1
ASSETGWLGNEQF
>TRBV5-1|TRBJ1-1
ASGLTGNTEAF
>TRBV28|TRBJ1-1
ASSLSPGWTEAF
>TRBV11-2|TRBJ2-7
ASSFRVGESRYEQY
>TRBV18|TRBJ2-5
ASSPRGGSQQETQY
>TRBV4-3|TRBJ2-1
ASSQDSAGAYNEQF
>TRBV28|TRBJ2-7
ASLRGAPPYEQY
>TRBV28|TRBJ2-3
ASSPRTQRNPLISTDTQY
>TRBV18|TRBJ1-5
ASSGDRVNQPQH
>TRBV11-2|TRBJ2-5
ASSPLSGVQETQY
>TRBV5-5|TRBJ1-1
ASSQVLNTEAF
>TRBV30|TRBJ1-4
AWSPVRAGPNEKLF
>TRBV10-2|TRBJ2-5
ASRWGTQETQY
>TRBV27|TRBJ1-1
ASSVRASAEAF
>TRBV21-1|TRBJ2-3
ASSTRLALSTDTQY
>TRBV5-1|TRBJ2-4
ASRTGSEVRNIQY
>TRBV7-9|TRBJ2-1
ASSLAKAGEQF
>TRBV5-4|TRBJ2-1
ASSLVGPNEQF
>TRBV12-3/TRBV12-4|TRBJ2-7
ASSRLAGGPKFEQY
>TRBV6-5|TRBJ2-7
ASRAGQLHEQY
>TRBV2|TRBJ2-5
ASTEGRVETQY
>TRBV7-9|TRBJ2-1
ASSHGTLYNEQF
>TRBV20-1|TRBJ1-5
SARVVRDQPQH
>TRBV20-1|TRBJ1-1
SALQGETEAF
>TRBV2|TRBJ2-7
ASSEVGVDEQY
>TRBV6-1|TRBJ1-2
ASVLVSGDYGYT
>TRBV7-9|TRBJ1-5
ASSQTGSNQPQH
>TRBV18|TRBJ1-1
ASSLKRDTEAF
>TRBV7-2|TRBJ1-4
ASSPSTNEKLF
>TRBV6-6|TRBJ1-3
ASSLRDRGLFNGNTIY
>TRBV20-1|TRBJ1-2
SASQGVNYGYT
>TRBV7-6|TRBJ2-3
ASSLGASGRATSTDTQY
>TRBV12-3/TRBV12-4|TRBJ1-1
ASSPIRGEAF
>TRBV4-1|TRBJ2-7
ASSLTSGSEQY
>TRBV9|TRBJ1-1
ASSVEGTGSPEAF
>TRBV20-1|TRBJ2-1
SARGDSFGEQF
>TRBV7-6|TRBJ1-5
ASSLGSGPEPQH
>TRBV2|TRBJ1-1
ASSEHGNTEAF
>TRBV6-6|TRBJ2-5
ASSYWDSGEVQY